Below are 8 T cell receptor beta chains sequenced from a single sample in a study of identical twins (dated by TCRdb to 2016 to 2018). Library prep was done by 5' RACE. The instrument given in TCRdb is Illumina HiSeq 2000. TCRdb reanalyzed the raw reads on its own, using fastp at Q25 for trimming and MiXCR for clone calling, and kept in-frame beta chains. When rows share a CDR3 protein, they turn into one entry using the most common DNA and genes. The sample table lists about 190,000 distinct CDR3 sequences, more than 15% of them with a count of one. The ten largest make up 40% of the sample. These data also featured in a second study, about T cells expressing NK-cell markers.

The sequencing sample was made of CD8+ T cells sorted from blood. The receptors originated from a woman under 30 in good health.

This clonotype was recorded a few times. This chain connects TRBV6-5 to TRBJ2-2; 13 bases are shared with TRBD2. This CDR3 is built from 17 residues. Unmatched junction bases numbered 9, after V lost 4 bases and J lost 7 bases. CDR1 is MNHEY and CDR2 is SVGAGI in the germline V gene. CDR3 sequence: CASSSEGTSGIGGELFF. CDR3 bases: TGTGCCAGCAGTTCAGAGGGGACTAGCGGGATTGGCGGGGAGCTGTTTTTT.

This clonotype was seen a few times. This chain joins TRBV9 and TRBJ2-7, with 10 bases lining up with TRBD1. Looked up from germline, CDR1 is SGDLS and CDR2 is YYNGEE. Losses at the gene ends were 3 bases for V and 3 bases for J; bases not matched to a gene: 6. This CDR3 is 15 amino acids long. The CDR3 protein is CASSALDRGRYEQYF. The CDR3 DNA reads as TGTGCCAGCAGCGCCCTAGACAGGGGGCGCTACGAGCAGTACTTC. The complete variable domain, with remaining parts taken from reference TRBV9 and TRBJ2-7, reads DSGVTQTPKHLITATGQRVTLRCSPRSGDLSVYWYQQSLDQGLQFLIQYYNGEERAKGNILERFSAQQFPDLHSELNLSSLELGDSALYFCASSALDRGRYEQYFGPGTRLTVT.

The chain couples TRBV11-2 to TRBJ1-1; D call uncertain. From germline, CDR1 is SGHAT and CDR2 FQNNGV. CDR3 length: 10 amino acids. Trimming took off 4 bases at V and 7 bases at J, with 4 bases between the two ends. The CDR3 sequence is CASSSLEAFF. In DNA, the CDR3 is TGTGCCAGCAGCTCTCTTGAAGCTTTCTTT. Using reference TRBV11-2 and TRBJ1-1 for the parts outside the CDR3, the full variable domain is EAGVAQSPRYKIIEKRQSVAFWCNPISGHATLYWYQQILGQGPKLLIQFQNNGVVDDSQLPKDRFSAERLKGVDSTLKIQPAKLEDSAVYLCASSSLEAFFGQGTRLTVV.

This clonotype was picked up a small number of times. This rearrangement joins TRBV9 to TRBJ2-3; D is uncertain. Trimming pared 0 bases from V and 4 bases from J, leaving 9 bases between. The germline gives CDR1 SGDLS, CDR2 YYNGEE. The CDR3 is made up of 14 amino acids. CDR3 sequence: CASSVESYADTQYF. As DNA, the CDR3 is TGTGCCAGCAGCGTAGAAAGTTATGCAGATACGCAGTATTTT. The full variable domain, its missing parts supplied by reference TRBV9 and TRBJ2-3, is DSGVTQTPKHLITATGQRVTLRCSPRSGDLSVYWYQQSLDQGLQFLIQYYNGEERAKGNILERFSAQQFPDLHSELNLSSLELGDSALYFCASSVESYADTQYFGPGTRLTVL.

This clonotype was recorded at least ten times. The chain couples TRBV29-1 to TRBJ2-1, with 11 bases matching TRBD2. From germline, CDR1 is SQVTM and CDR2 ANQGSEA. CDR3 length: 15 residues. With 5 bases clipped from V and 11 bases from J, the junction kept 14 bases outside the gene matches. The CDR3: CSVPETSGVGYQQFF. For the CDR3, the DNA is TGCAGCGTTCCAGAGACTAGCGGGGTAGGCTATCAGCAGTTCTTC.

This clonotype appeared a few times. The chain joins TRBV3-1 to TRBJ2-5; D call uncertain. Between the trimmed V and J ends, which lost 1 base and 0 bases, there was a span of 9 bases. The germline gives CDR1 LGHDT, CDR2 YNNKEL (reference sequence). CDR3 length: 15 residues. CDR3 in amino acids: CASSQGGPYQETQYF. The CDR3 bases are TGTGCCAGCAGCCAAGGTGGGCCGTACCAAGAGACCCAGTACTTC.

The genes are TRBV29-1 and TRBJ1-1; no clear D. Germline loops: CDR1 SQVTM, CDR2 ANQGSEA. V was clipped by 2 bases and J by 6 bases, with 16 bases between them. CDR3 length equals 14 residues. The CDR3 region is CSVESRPLIPEAFF. CDR3 bases: TGCAGCGTTGAAAGTCGACCTTTAATCCCTGAAGCTTTCTTT.

This clonotype occurred many times. The V call is TRBV20-1, the J call TRBJ2-2; TRBD1 matches 8 bases. The CDR3 is 15 amino acids. Germline V CDR1 and CDR2: DFQATT, SNEGSKA (reference sequence). Losses at the gene ends were 5 bases for V and 3 bases for J; bases not matched to a gene: 8. Written as DNA, the CDR3 is TGCAGTGCTCAACAGGGGGAGAGGGACACCGGGGAGCTGTTTTTT. Translated, it gives CSAQQGERDTGELFF.